A single sample is the source of the 11 T cell receptor beta chains below, sequenced in a study of blood T cell repertoires in COVID-19 (dated by TCRdb to 2020 to 2022). The library was built by means of the immunoSEQ multiplex PCR assay. As stored in TCRdb, this immuneACCESS dataset retains in-frame rearrangements with V and J assigned. A fraction of the clones does not appear; measured against another copy, unresolved V genes explain less than half of the discrepancy, and the remainder lacks a known reason. A total of about 140,000 clones appear in this sample, 86% of them only once. The biggest ten clones account for over 8% of the sample. The sequenced sample consisted of peripheral blood. Receptors originate from a woman in her sixties with acute or convalescent COVID-19.

The count of this clone is one. The chain uses TRBV7-8 and TRBJ2-4, with 7 bases matching TRBD2. The CDR3 spans 19 residues. V was clipped by 4 bases and J by 0 bases; unmatched bases: 15. CDR1 and CDR2 from the germline V gene are SGHVS and FQNEAQ. The CDR3 DNA sequence: TGTGCCAGCAGCTCGACTGGTAGCGGGTGGAATCGAGCCAAAAACATTCAGTACTTC. Residues: CASSSTGSGWNRAKNIQYF.

The chain recombines TRBV28 with TRBJ2-1, with 7 bases fitting TRBD2. The germline CDR1 and CDR2 sequences are MDHEN and SYDVKM. The J segment lost 2 bases and the V segment lost 7 bases, leaving 11 bases of the junction unmatched. The CDR3 is 16 residues long. The DNA of the CDR3 is TGTGCCAGCAATGCCGACGGAGCGGGGCCCTACAATGAGCAGTTCTTC. Residues: CASNADGAGPYNEQFF. The whole variable domain, filled in from reference TRBV28 and TRBJ2-1, reads DVKVTQSSRYLVKRTGEKVFLECVQDMDHENMFWYRQDPGLGLRLIYFSYDVKMKEKGDIPEGYSVSREKKERFSLILESASTNQTSMYLCASNADGAGPYNEQFFGPGTRLTVL.

J is TRBJ2-2 and V is TRBV9; D gene uncertain. The CDR3 is 15 amino acids. V was trimmed by 0 bases and J by 1 base, leaving 7 bases between them. Germline CDR1 and CDR2: SGDLS and YYNGEE. CDR3 sequence (DNA): TGTGCCAGCAGCGTAGGAGCTCTGAACACCGGGGAGCTGTTTTTT. This gives the protein CASSVGALNTGELFF.

V and J are TRBV18 and TRBJ2-7; tentatively, D is TRBD1 (6 bases). The CDR3 runs 14 residues. Per the germline V gene, CDR1 is KGHSH and CDR2 is LQKENI. Trimming removed 4 bases at V and 2 bases at J, with 12 bases between. The CDR3 loop is CASSQETGPYEQYF. In DNA form, the CDR3 reads TGTGCCAGCTCACAAGAGACAGGTCCCTACGAGCAGTACTTC.

The J gene is TRBJ1-5, the V gene TRBV7-2; D is ambiguous. Trimming took 6 bases from V and 9 from J, leaving 15 bases between them. This CDR3 region has 13 residues. Germline-derived CDR1 and CDR2 are SGHTA and FQGNSA. The CDR3 DNA reads as TGTGCCAGCAGTCCTTCGCCAGGCCGGCCCCAGCATTTT. It encodes CASSPSPGRPQHF.

The chain carries TRBV7-9 and TRBJ2-5; 7 bases line up with TRBD2. This CDR3 region has 15 residues. V was clipped by 3 bases and J by 4 bases; unmatched bases: 8. CDR1 and CDR2 from the germline V gene are SEHNR and FQNEAQ (reference sequence). The CDR3 loop reads CASSFAPPSGETQYF. The CDR3 DNA reads TGTGCCAGCAGCTTTGCCCCGCCTAGCGGAGAGACCCAGTACTTC. The full variable domain, in which reference TRBV7-9 and TRBJ2-5 provide the parts outside the CDR3, is DTGVSQNPRHKITKRGQNVTFRCDPISEHNRLYWYRQTLGQGPEFLTYFQNEAQLEKSRLLSDRFSAERPKGSFSTLEIQRTEQGDSAMYLCASSFAPPSGETQYFGPGTRLLVL.

The chain is built from TRBV30 and TRBJ2-3; 9 nucleotides match TRBD2. The CDR3 extends over 11 amino acids. Germline values: CDR1 GTSNPN, CDR2 SVGIG (reference sequence). Trimming at V came to 4 bases and at J to 14 bases, leaving 7 bases not matched to a gene. Here the CDR3 DNA reads TGTGCCTGGAAGAGCGGGGGGTCGCTGTATTTT. Its protein is CAWKSGGSLYF.

The chain recombines TRBV29-1 with TRBJ2-3, with D possibly TRBD1 on 6 matching bases. This CDR3 contains 12 residues. Germline V gene sequence: CDR1 SQVTM, CDR2 ANQGSEA. V was shortened by 7 bases and J by 3 bases, with 11 bases between the two germline ends. The CDR3 nucleotides read TGCAGCGCCCAGGGGACGACAGATACGCAGTATTTT. Its protein is CSAQGTTDTQYF.

The rearrangement links TRBV5-1 to TRBJ1-6; 7 positions agree with TRBD1. V lost 0 bases, J lost 7 bases, and 4 bases stayed unmatched. Germline V CDR1 and CDR2: SGHRS, YFSETQ. The CDR3 loop spans 15 amino acids. CDR3 DNA sequence: TGCGCCAGCAGCTTGGCGGGACAGCTGAATTCACCCCTCCACTTT. Protein product: CASSLAGQLNSPLHF.

The chain combines TRBV3-1 (or the pseudogene TRBV3-2) with TRBJ1-1; TRBD1 agrees at 7 bases. V shed 3 bases and J 4 bases; nucleotides not matched to a gene: 5. This CDR3 contains 14 residues. Germline CDR1 LGHDT, CDR2 YNNKEL (reference sequence). CDR3: CASSQDRQGTEAFF. The CDR3, as DNA: TGTGCCAGCAGCCAGGACAGACAGGGCACTGAAGCTTTCTTT.

The rearrangement joins TRBV27 to TRBJ2-1; 12 bases line up with TRBD2. The germline gives CDR1 MNHEY, CDR2 SMNVEV (reference sequence). The CDR3 extends over 19 amino acids. V gave up 2 bases and J gave up 0 bases; unmatched junction bases: 8. This CDR3 is CASSLRLAGAPSSYNEQFF. CDR3 nucleotides: TGTGCCAGCAGTTTAAGACTAGCGGGGGCCCCGAGCTCCTACAATGAGCAGTTCTTC.